This T cell receptor (beta chain) was captured by sequencing in a study of blood T cell repertoires in COVID-19. Study at large: The analysed material was cDNA or gDNA that came from T cells, B-cell-depleted T cells, or PBMCs.

Measured with immunoSEQ multiplex PCR; TCRdb has only the in-frame clones, and not every one. The sample shows 65,000 to 80,000 clones, 86% of them seen only once. The V gene lost 10 bases and the J gene lost 0 bases, with 12 bases spanning the gap. The CDR3 has 13 residues. Germline V lookup: CDR1 ENHRY, CDR2 SYGVKD. The chain carries TRBV10-3 and TRBJ1-2; D is possibly TRBD1 (6 bases). Material for sequencing was peripheral blood. This TCR came from a man older than 75 in a cohort sampled during active COVID-19. CDR3 loop: CATGDRTNYGYTF. CDR3 coding DNA: TGTGCCACAGGGGACCGAACTAACTATGGCTACACCTTC.